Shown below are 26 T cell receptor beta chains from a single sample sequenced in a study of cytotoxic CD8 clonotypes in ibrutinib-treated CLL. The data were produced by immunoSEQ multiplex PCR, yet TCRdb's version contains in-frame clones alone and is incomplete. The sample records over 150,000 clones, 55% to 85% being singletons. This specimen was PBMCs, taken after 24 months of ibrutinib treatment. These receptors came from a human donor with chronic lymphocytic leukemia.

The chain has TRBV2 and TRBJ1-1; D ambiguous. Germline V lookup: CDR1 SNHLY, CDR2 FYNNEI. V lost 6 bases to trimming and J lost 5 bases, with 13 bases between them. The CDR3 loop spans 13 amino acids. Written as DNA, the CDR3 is TGTGCCAGCAGAAGAGAGCCCGGTACTGAAGCTTTCTTT. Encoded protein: CASRREPGTEAFF.

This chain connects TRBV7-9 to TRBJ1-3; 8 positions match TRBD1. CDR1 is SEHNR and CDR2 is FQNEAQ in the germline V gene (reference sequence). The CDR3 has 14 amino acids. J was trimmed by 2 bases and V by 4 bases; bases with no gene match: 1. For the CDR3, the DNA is TGTGCCAGCAGCTCGACAGGGGCTGGAAACACCATATATTTT. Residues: CASSSTGAGNTIYF.

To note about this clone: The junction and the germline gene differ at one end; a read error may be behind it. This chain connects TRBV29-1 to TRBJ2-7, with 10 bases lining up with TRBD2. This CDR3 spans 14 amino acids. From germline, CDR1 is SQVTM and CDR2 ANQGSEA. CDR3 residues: CSFEVAGGTYEQYF. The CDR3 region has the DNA TGCAGCTTTGAGGTAGCGGGAGGTACCTACGAGCAGTACTTC.

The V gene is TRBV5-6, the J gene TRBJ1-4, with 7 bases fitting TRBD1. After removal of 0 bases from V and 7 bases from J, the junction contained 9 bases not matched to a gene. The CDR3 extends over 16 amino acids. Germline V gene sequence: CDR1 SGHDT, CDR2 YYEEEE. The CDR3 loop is CASSLGQGFPGEKLFF. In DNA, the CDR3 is TGTGCCAGCAGCTTGGGACAGGGTTTCCCCGGTGAAAAACTGTTTTTT.

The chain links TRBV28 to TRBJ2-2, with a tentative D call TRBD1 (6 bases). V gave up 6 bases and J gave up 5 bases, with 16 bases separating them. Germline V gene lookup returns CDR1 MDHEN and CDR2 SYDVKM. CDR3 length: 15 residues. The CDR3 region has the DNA TGTGCCAGCAGAACCCGCAGGGGTAAGACCGGGGAGCTGTTTTTT. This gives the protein CASRTRRGKTGELFF.

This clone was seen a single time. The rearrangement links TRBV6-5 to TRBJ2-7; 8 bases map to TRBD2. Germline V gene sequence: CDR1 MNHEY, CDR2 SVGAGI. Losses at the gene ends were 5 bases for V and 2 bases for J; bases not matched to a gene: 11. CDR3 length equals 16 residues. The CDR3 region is CASSNWVGLGTYEQYF. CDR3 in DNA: TGTGCCAGCAGTAACTGGGTGGGACTAGGAACCTACGAGCAGTACTTC.

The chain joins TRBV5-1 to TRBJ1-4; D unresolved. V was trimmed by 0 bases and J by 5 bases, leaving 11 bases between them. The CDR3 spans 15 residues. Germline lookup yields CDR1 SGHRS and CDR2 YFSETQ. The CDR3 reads CASSLERGPNEKLFF. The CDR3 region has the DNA TGCGCCAGCAGCTTGGAGCGGGGTCCGAATGAAAAACTGTTTTTT.

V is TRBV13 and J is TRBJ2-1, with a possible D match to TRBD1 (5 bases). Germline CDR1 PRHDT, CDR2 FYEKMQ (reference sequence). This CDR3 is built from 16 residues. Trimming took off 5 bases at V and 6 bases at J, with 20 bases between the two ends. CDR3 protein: CASSLAPGAAPNEQFF. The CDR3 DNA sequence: TGTGCCAGCAGCCTCGCACCTGGGGCCGCCCCCAATGAGCAGTTCTTC. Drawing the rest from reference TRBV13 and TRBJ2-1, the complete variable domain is AAGVIQSPRHLIKEKRETATLKCYPIPRHDTVYWYQQGPGQDPQFLISFYEKMQSDKGSIPDRFSAQQFSDYHSELNMSSLELGDSALYFCASSLAPGAAPNEQFFGPGTRLTVL.

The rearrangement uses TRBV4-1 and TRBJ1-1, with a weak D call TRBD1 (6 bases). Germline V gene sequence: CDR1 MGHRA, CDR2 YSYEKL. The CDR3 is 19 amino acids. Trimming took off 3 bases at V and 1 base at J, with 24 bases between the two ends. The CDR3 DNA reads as TGCGCCAGCAGCCAGTCAAAGGGGTACACAGGGTCCGGGAACACTGAAGCTTTCTTT. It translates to CASSQSKGYTGSGNTEAFF.

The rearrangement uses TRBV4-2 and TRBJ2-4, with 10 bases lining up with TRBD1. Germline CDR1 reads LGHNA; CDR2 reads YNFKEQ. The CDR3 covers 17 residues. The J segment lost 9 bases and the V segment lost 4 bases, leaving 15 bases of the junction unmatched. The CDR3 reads CASSLYHLGTGEGIQYF. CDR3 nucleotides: TGTGCCAGCAGCCTATACCACCTCGGGACAGGGGAGGGCATTCAGTACTTC.

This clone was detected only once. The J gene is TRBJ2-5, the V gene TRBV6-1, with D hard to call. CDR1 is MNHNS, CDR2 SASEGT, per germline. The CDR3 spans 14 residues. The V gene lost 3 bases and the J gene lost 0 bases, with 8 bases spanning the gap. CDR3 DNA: TGTGCCAGCAGTGAGGCCAGGTACCAAGAGACCCAGTACTTC. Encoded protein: CASSEARYQETQYF.

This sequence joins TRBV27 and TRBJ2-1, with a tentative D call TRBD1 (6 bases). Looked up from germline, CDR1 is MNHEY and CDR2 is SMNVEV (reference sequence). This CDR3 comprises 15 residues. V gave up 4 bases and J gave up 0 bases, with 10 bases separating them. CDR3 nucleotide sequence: TGTGCCAGCAGTTATCAGGGGAGCTCCTACAATGAGCAGTTCTTC. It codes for CASSYQGSSYNEQFF.

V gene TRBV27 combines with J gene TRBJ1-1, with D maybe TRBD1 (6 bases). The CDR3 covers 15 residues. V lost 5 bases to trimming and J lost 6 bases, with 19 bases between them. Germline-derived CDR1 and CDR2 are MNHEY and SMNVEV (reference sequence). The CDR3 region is CASSRSWGLTAEAFF. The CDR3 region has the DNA TGTGCCAGCAGTCGATCGTGGGGGCTTACGGCTGAAGCTTTCTTT.

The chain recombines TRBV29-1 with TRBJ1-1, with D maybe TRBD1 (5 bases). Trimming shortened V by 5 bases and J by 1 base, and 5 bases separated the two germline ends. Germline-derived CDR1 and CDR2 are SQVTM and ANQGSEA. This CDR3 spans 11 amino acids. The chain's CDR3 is CSVRGNTEAFF. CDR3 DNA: TGCAGCGTTAGGGGGAACACTGAAGCTTTCTTT. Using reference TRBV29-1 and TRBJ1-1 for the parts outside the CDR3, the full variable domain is SAVISQKPSRDICQRGTSLTIQCQVDSQVTMMFWYRQQPGQSLTLIATANQGSEATYESGFVIDKFPISRPNLTFSTLTVSNMSPEDSSIYLCSVRGNTEAFFGQGTRLTVV.

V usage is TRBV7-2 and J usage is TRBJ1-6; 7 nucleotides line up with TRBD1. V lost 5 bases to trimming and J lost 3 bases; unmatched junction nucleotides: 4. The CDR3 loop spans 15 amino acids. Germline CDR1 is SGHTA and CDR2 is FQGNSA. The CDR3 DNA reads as TGTGCCAGCAGCGGTGGACAGGACTATAATTCACCCCTCCACTTT. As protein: CASSGGQDYNSPLHF.

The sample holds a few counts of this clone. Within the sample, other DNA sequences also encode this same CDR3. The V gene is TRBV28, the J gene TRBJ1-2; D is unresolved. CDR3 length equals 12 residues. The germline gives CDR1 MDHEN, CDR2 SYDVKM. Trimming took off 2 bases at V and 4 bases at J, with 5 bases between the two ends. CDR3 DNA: TGTGCCAGCAGTTTAACGGGCTATGGCTACACCTTC. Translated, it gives CASSLTGYGYTF.

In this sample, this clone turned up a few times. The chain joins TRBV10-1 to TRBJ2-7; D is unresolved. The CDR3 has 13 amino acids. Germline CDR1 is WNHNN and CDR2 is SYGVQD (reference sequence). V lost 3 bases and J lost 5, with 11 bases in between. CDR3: CASSDAGAHEQYF. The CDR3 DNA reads TGCGCCAGCAGTGATGCAGGCGCCCACGAGCAGTACTTC.

CDR3 in amino acids: CASGSETGVGYTF. For the CDR3, the DNA is TGTGCTAGTGGAAGTGAGACAGGGGTGGGCTACACCTTC. This chain links TRBV12-5 with TRBJ1-2; 8 positions agree with TRBD1. Per the germline V gene, CDR1 is LGHNT and CDR2 is FRNRAP. After removal of 6 bases from V and 8 bases from J, the junction contained 8 bases not matched to a gene. This CDR3 is built from 13 residues. The complete variable domain, with remaining parts taken from reference TRBV12-5 and TRBJ1-2, reads DARVTQTPRHKVTEMGQEVTMRCQPILGHNTVFWYRQTMMQGLELLAYFRNRAPLDDSGMPKDRFSAEMPDATLATLKIQPSEPRDSAVYFCASGSETGVGYTFGSGTRLTVV.

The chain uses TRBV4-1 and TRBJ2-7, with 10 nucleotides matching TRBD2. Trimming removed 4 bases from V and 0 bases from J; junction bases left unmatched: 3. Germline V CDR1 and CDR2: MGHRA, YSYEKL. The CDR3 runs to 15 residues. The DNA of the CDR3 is TGCGCCAGCAGCCCACTAGCGGGGAGCTCCTACGAGCAGTACTTC. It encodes CASSPLAGSSYEQYF.

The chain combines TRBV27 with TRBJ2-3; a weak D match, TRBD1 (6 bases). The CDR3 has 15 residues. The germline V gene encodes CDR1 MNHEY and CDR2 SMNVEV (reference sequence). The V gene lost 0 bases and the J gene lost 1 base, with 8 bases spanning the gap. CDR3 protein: CASSLSRQGTDTQYF. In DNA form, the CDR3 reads TGTGCCAGCAGTTTATCTAGACAGGGCACAGATACGCAGTATTTT.

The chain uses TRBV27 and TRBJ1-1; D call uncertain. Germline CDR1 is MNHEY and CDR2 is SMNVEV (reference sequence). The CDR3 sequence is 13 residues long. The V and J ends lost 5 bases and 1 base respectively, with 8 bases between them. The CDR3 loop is CASSPRQNTEAFF. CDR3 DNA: TGTGCCAGCAGTCCGCGACAGAACACTGAAGCTTTCTTT.

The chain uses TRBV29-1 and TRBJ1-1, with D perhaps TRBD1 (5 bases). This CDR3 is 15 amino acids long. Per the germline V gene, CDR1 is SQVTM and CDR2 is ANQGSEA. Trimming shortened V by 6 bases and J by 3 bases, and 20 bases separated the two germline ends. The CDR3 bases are TGCAGCGTGGCTGTGTCGGGACGACGGTACACTGAAGCTTTCTTT. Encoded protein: CSVAVSGRRYTEAFF.

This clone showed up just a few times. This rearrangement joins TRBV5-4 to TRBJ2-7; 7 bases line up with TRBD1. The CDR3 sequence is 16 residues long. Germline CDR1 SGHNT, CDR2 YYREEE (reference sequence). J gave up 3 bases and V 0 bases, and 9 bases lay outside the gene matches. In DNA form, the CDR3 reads TGTGCCAGCAGCTTGGGGACAGGCGGCAGTTACTACGAGCAGTACTTC. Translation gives CASSLGTGGSYYEQYF.

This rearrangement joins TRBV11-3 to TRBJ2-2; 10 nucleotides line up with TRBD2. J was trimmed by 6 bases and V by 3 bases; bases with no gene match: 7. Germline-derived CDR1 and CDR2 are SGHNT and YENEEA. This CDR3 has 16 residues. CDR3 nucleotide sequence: TGTGCCAGCAGCTTGGACCTAGCGGGAGTTGCCGGGGAGCTGTTTTTT. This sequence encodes CASSLDLAGVAGELFF.

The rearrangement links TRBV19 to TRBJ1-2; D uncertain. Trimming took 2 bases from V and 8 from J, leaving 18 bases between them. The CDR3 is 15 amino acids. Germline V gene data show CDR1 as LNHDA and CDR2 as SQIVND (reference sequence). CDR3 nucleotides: TGTGCCAGTAGTATACTGGCTGGGTCAGGCGTCGGCTACACCTTC. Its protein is CASSILAGSGVGYTF. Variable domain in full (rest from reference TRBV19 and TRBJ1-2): DGGITQSPKYLFRKEGQNVTLSCEQNLNHDAMYWYRQDPGQGLRLIYYSQIVNDFQKGDIAEGYSVSREKKESFPLTVTSAQKNPTAFYLCASSILAGSGVGYTFGSGTRLTVV.

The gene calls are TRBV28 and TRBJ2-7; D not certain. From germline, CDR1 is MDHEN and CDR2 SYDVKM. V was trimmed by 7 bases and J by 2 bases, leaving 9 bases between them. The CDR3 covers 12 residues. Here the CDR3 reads CASTPSAYEQYF. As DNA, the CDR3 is TGTGCCAGCACCCCCTCCGCCTACGAGCAGTACTTC.